This T cell receptor beta chain was recovered during a study of blood T cell repertoires in COVID-19. This table comes from immunoSEQ multiplex PCR, and its TCRdb copy is limited to in-frame clones, with some not included. Of approximately 220,000 clones listed, nearly 90% were seen once; the top ten hold approximately 16%. In the 2 weeks before study entry, exposed participants met a COVID-19 case, which was PCR-confirmed or clinician-diagnosed. The V segment lost 7 bases and the J segment 4 bases; nucleotides outside the gene matches: 5. This CDR3 contains 14 residues. The germline gives CDR1 SNHLY, CDR2 FYNNEI.

The sample consisted of PBMCs or T cells enriched from blood (not recorded which). The TCR originated in a man younger than 40 who had been exposed to COVID-19. The gene calls are TRBV2 and TRBJ2-5, with TRBD2 matching 11 bases. As DNA, the CDR3 is TGTGCCAGCAAGAGTCTAGCGGGGGGAGAGACCCAGTACTTC. Translation gives CASKSLAGGETQYF. The whole variable domain, filled in from reference TRBV2 and TRBJ2-5, reads EPEVTQTPSHQVTQMGQEVILRCVPISNHLYFYWYRQILGQKVEFLVSFYNNEISEKSEIFDDQFSVERPDGSNFTLKIRSTKLEDSAMYFCASKSLAGGETQYFGPGTRLLVL.